The next 21 T cell receptor beta chains were all read from a single sample in a study of Ad26.COV2.S vaccination and SARS-CoV-2 variants. The method was immunoSEQ multiplex PCR; TCRdb's version includes in-frame clones alone and lacks a portion of them. The sample holds 510,000 or so clones, roughly 89% seen once. The sample's treatment: 19 received Ad26.COV2.S at low or high dose, single or two shots; roughly five received placebo; per-sample allocation not given. Following the first vaccine or placebo injection, samples were taken on day 63. Sequenced here: peripheral blood, sampled in a trial of Ad26.COV2.S vaccine versus placebo. The receptors were sampled from a person aged 18-65 years who received the Ad26.COV2.S COVID-19 vaccine or a placebo.

The chain uses TRBV5-4 and TRBJ2-7; 8 bases align to TRBD2. The germline V gene encodes CDR1 SGHNT and CDR2 YYREEE (reference sequence). V shed 3 bases and J 6 bases; nucleotides not matched to a gene: 11. The CDR3 loop spans 15 amino acids. The CDR3 spells CASSSGAGVGVEQYF. CDR3 in DNA: TGTGCCAGCAGCTCCGGAGCGGGAGTGGGGGTCGAGCAGTACTTC.

This chain links TRBV5-1 with TRBJ1-3; no clear D gene. Trimming removed 1 base from V and 4 bases from J, with 9 bases in between. This CDR3 has 14 amino acids. The V gene's germline CDR1 is SGHRS and CDR2 YFSETQ. The CDR3 spells CASSLLESGNTIYF. The CDR3 region has the DNA TGCGCCAGCAGCTTGCTAGAATCGGGAAACACCATATATTTT.

This clone came up a few times. This chain joins TRBV30 and TRBJ2-1; possible D gene TRBD2, 5 bases. The CDR3 totals 12 residues. Trimming left V 2 bases short and J 9 bases short, with 11 bases between. The germline V gene encodes CDR1 GTSNPN and CDR2 SVGIG (reference sequence). The CDR3: CAWSYSGSEQFF. For the CDR3, the DNA is TGTGCCTGGAGTTACTCGGGAAGTGAGCAGTTCTTC.

This chain joins TRBV7-2 and TRBJ2-2; the match to TRBD2 covers 7 bases. The V and J ends lost 2 bases and 0 bases, in that order; junction bases with no gene match: 3. Germline values: CDR1 SGHTA, CDR2 FQGNSA. CDR3 length: 16 residues. The CDR3 sequence: CASSLTSGANTGELFF. The DNA of the CDR3 is TGTGCCAGCAGCTTAACCAGCGGGGCGAACACCGGGGAGCTGTTTTTT. Full variable domain (remainder filled in from reference TRBV7-2 and TRBJ2-2): GAGVSQSPSNKVTEKGKDVELRCDPISGHTALYWYRQSLGQGLEFLIYFQGNSAPDKSGLPSDRFSAERTGGSVSTLTIQRTQQEDSAVYLCASSLTSGANTGELFFGEGSRLTVL.

This chain joins TRBV3-1 (or the pseudogene TRBV3-2) and TRBJ2-7; D possibly corresponds to TRBD1 (6 bases). CDR1 LGHDT and CDR2 YNNKEL come from the germline V gene (reference sequence). With 4 bases removed from V and 3 bases from J, the gap between germline ends came to 16 bases. This CDR3 has 15 residues. This chain's CDR3 is CASSRFGQTGYEQYF. The CDR3 nucleotides read TGTGCCAGCAGCCGGTTCGGACAGACGGGCTACGAGCAGTACTTC.

This clone was observed a single time. Other DNA sequences in the same sample also yield this CDR3. J is TRBJ1-5 and V is TRBV2; unclear D gene. Trimming cost V 5 bases and J 5 bases, with 4 bases left between them. The V gene's germline CDR1 is SNHLY and CDR2 FYNNEI. The CDR3 has 11 amino acids. CDR3 in amino acids: CASSLDQPQHF. CDR3 coding DNA: TGTGCCAGCAGTCTCGATCAGCCCCAGCATTTT.

The chain links TRBV2 to TRBJ2-1; D uncertain. CDR3 length equals 13 residues. Trimming took 9 bases from V and 0 from J, leaving 9 bases between them. Looked up from germline, CDR1 is SNHLY and CDR2 is FYNNEI. CDR3 nucleotides: TGTGCCAGTCATCTTAGCTCCTACAATGAGCAGTTCTTC. Protein sequence: CASHLSSYNEQFF.

A remark on this clone: The same CDR3 is also encoded by other DNA sequences in this sample. The rearrangement joins TRBV29-1 to TRBJ1-2; D perhaps matches TRBD1 (6 bases). The CDR3 spans 12 residues. The germline V and J ends were trimmed by 6 bases and 2 bases, with 10 bases remaining between them. Germline CDR1 is SQVTM and CDR2 is ANQGSEA. The CDR3 is CSVATGNYGYTF. CDR3 DNA: TGCAGCGTCGCTACAGGGAACTATGGCTACACCTTC.

The rearrangement links TRBV28 to TRBJ2-4, with no clear D. Germline CDR1 is MDHEN and CDR2 is SYDVKM. The CDR3 covers 13 residues. V dropped 6 bases and J dropped 7 bases, with 13 bases sitting between them. The CDR3, as DNA: TGTGCCAGCAGCCTGATGGATGAGAACATTCAGTACTTC. Encoded protein: CASSLMDENIQYF.

The chain links TRBV30 to TRBJ1-1; no clear D gene. The germline V gene encodes CDR1 GTSNPN and CDR2 SVGIG (reference sequence). Trimming cost V 0 bases and J 0 bases, with 8 bases left between them. The CDR3 loop spans 14 amino acids. The CDR3 region has the DNA TGTGCCTGGAGTGTTACAGTTATGAACACTGAAGCTTTCTTT. Its protein product is CAWSVTVMNTEAFF.

This chain connects TRBV4-1 to TRBJ2-7; TRBD1 aligns across 7 bases. The CDR3 consists of 14 residues. Germline loops: CDR1 MGHRA, CDR2 YSYEKL. After removal of 1 base from V and 4 bases from J, the junction contained 4 bases not matched to a gene. CDR3 nucleotide sequence: TGCGCCAGCAGCCAAGGGTACAGGGGTTACGAGCAGTACTTC. Translation: CASSQGYRGYEQYF.

The V call is TRBV9, the J call TRBJ2-1; D possibly corresponds to TRBD2 (5 bases). V shed 0 bases and J shed 4 bases, with 11 bases lying between them. The CDR3 loop spans 15 amino acids. Germline-derived CDR1 and CDR2 are SGDLS and YYNGEE. The CDR3 DNA is TGTGCCAGCAGCGTAGAGGCGGGCTCTTACAATGAGCAGTTCTTC. Its translation is CASSVEAGSYNEQFF.

Only a few counts were recorded for this clone. The rearrangement joins TRBV19 to TRBJ2-3, with 13 bases identical to TRBD2. V trimming: 4 bases; J trimming: 2 bases; junction bases outside the gene matches: 3. CDR1 LNHDA and CDR2 SQIVND come from the germline V gene (reference sequence). CDR3 size: 16 residues. The CDR3 region is CASSRTSGRVTDTQYF. The CDR3 DNA follows: TGTGCCAGTAGTAGAACTAGCGGGAGGGTCACAGATACGCAGTATTTT.

The chain couples TRBV6-5 to TRBJ2-7, with D tentatively TRBD2 (5 bases). Trimming cost V 6 bases and J 1 base, with 16 bases left between them. Germline CDR1 reads MNHEY; CDR2 reads SVGAGI. This CDR3 contains 15 residues. The CDR3 protein is CASRPSGTQSYEQYF. CDR3 DNA: TGTGCCAGCAGACCGAGCGGAACCCAGTCCTACGAGCAGTACTTC.

With respect to this clone: The sample has other DNA sequences that encode this CDR3 too. The chain is built from TRBV27 and TRBJ2-1; TRBD2 aligns across 8 bases. This CDR3 comprises 14 residues. Trimming removed 6 bases from V and 0 bases from J; junction bases left unmatched: 1. Per germline, CDR1 MNHEY and CDR2 SMNVEV (reference sequence). CDR3 amino acids: CASRSGSSYNEQFF. The CDR3, as DNA: TGTGCCAGCAGGAGCGGGAGCTCCTACAATGAGCAGTTCTTC.

The chain uses TRBV28 and TRBJ2-1; weak D call: TRBD1 (5 bases). This CDR3 region has 14 residues. V lost 4 bases and J 7 bases, leaving 14 bases between the germline ends. Germline lookup yields CDR1 MDHEN and CDR2 SYDVKM. The CDR3 DNA follows: TGTGCCAGCAGTTCAGCAGGGATGGGGAATGAGCAGTTCTTC. It encodes CASSSAGMGNEQFF.

In regard to this clone: The same CDR3 is also encoded by other DNA sequences in this sample. The chain has TRBV5-1 and TRBJ2-7; no reliable D call. The CDR3 runs to 11 residues. In germline, CDR1 is SGHRS, CDR2 YFSETQ. Trimming pared 0 bases from V and 4 bases from J, leaving 2 bases between. The CDR3: CASSLGYEQYF. CDR3 sequence (DNA): TGCGCCAGCAGCTTGGGGTACGAGCAGTACTTC.

The rearrangement links TRBV7-9 to TRBJ2-3; tentative D call: TRBD1 (7 bases). This CDR3 is built from 17 residues. Germline V CDR1 and CDR2: SEHNR, FQNEAQ (reference sequence). V was clipped by 10 bases and J by 4 bases, with 27 bases between them. The CDR3 DNA follows: TGTGCCACCGAAAAAATGGGGCAGGGGGGTCGGGCAGATACGCAGTATTTT. Translating it yields CATEKMGQGGRADTQYF.

The rearrangement uses TRBV11-3 and TRBJ2-7; no definite D call. Trimming cost V 2 bases and J 3 bases, with 8 bases left between them. CDR1 is SGHNT and CDR2 is YENEEA in the germline V gene. The CDR3 loop spans 13 amino acids. In DNA form, the CDR3 reads TGTGCCAGCAGCTTAAGGGTTAACTACGAGCAGTACTTC. It encodes CASSLRVNYEQYF.

This rearrangement joins TRBV2 to TRBJ1-1; tentative D call: TRBD1 (6 bases). The CDR3 covers 15 residues. Germline CDR1 reads SNHLY; CDR2 reads FYNNEI. V was clipped by 8 bases and J by 1 base, with 17 bases between them. CDR3 residues: CASRKSDSSNTEAFF. The CDR3 DNA reads as TGTGCCAGCCGAAAATCGGACAGTTCGAACACTGAAGCTTTCTTT.

The chain links TRBV20-1 to TRBJ2-7; D is perhaps TRBD1 (5 bases). The CDR3 contains 11 residues. Germline assignment: CDR1 DFQATT and CDR2 SNEGSKA (reference sequence). V lost 7 bases to trimming and J lost 3 bases, with 10 bases between them. The CDR3 sequence is CSGATDYEQYF. The CDR3 coding sequence is TGCAGTGGGGCGACAGACTACGAGCAGTACTTC.